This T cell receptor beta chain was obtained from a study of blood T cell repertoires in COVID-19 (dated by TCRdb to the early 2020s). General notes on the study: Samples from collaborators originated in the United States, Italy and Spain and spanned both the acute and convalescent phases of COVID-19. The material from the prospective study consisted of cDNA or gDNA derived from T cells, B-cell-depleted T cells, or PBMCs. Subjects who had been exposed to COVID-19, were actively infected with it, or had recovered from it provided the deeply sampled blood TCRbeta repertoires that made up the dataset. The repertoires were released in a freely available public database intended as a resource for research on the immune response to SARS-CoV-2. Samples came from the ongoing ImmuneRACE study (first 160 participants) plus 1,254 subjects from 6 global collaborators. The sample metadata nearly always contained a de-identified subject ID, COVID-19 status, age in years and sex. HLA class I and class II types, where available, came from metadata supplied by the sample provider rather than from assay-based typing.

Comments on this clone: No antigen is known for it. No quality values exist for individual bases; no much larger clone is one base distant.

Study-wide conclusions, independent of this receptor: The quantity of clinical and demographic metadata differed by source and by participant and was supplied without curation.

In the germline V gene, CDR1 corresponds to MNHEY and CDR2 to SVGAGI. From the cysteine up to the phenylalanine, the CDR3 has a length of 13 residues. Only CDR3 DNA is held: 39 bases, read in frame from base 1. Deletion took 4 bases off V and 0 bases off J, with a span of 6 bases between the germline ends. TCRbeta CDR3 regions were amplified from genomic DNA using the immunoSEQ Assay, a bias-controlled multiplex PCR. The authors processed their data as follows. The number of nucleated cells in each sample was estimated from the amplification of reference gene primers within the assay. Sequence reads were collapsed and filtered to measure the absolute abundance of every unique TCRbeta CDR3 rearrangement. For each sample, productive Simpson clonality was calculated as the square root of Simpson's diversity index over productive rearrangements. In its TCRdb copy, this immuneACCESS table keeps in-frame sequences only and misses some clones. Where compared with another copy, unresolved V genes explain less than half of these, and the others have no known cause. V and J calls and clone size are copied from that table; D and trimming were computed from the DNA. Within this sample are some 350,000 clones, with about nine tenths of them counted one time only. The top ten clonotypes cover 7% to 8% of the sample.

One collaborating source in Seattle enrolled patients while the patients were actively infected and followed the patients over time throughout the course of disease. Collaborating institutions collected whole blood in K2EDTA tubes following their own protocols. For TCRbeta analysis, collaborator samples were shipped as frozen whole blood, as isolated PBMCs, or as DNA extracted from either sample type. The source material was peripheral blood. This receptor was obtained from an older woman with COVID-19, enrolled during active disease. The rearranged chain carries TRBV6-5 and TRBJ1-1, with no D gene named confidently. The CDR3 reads CASSLGLNTEAFF. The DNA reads TGTGCCAGCAGTTTGGGCCTGAACACTGAAGCTTTCTTT.